This passage covers 19 T cell receptor beta chains from one sample sequenced in a study of somatic mutations in cytotoxic T cells in rheumatoid arthritis. Sequenced by immunoSEQ multiplex PCR; TCRdb stores in-frame clones only, minus some. The table records thousands of clones, about 79% of them present only once. Sequenced sample: CD8+ T cells sorted from blood. The receptors derive from an adult with rheumatoid arthritis.

The J gene is TRBJ2-3, the V gene TRBV13; D not resolved. The CDR3 runs to 11 residues. With 8 bases removed from V and 6 bases from J, the gap between germline ends came to 9 bases. Germline values: CDR1 PRHDT, CDR2 FYEKMQ (reference sequence). The CDR3 reads CASPKVDTQYF. The CDR3 DNA reads as TGTGCCAGCCCCAAAGTGGATACGCAGTATTTT.

This clone was detected once. The J gene is TRBJ2-1, the V gene TRBV4-1, with TRBD2 matching over 11 bases. The V gene end was trimmed by 8 bases and the J gene end by 7 bases; junction bases not matched to a gene: 10. CDR1 MGHRA and CDR2 YSYEKL come from the germline V gene. The CDR3 runs to 15 residues. The CDR3 DNA follows: TGCGCCAGCGCCATACTAGCGGGAGAGAATAATGAGCAGTTCTTC. It encodes CASAILAGENNEQFF.

The gene calls are TRBV4-1 and TRBJ2-7; possibly TRBD1 for D (6 bases). V lost 1 base and J 4 bases, leaving 17 bases between the germline ends. Looked up from germline, CDR1 is MGHRA and CDR2 is YSYEKL. This CDR3 region has 16 residues. The CDR3 bases are TGCGCCAGCAGCCAAGCGATACAGGGTAAGGTATACGAGCAGTACTTC. Residues: CASSQAIQGKVYEQYF.

CDR3 sequence: CATSSGPLSSYNEQFF. Here the CDR3 DNA reads TGTGCCACCAGCAGTGGGCCTCTGAGCTCCTACAATGAGCAGTTCTTC. The chain couples TRBV15 to TRBJ2-1; no clear D. CDR3 length: 16 amino acids. V shed 3 bases and J shed 0 bases, with 12 bases lying between them. Per germline, CDR1 LNHNV and CDR2 YYDKDF (reference sequence).

The chain carries TRBV6-1 and TRBJ2-2; 8 bases are shared with TRBD2. Germline-derived CDR1 and CDR2 are MNHNS and SASEGT. This CDR3 is 19 amino acids long. The junction had 12 bases not matched to a gene; V was cut back by 1 base and J by 2 bases. The CDR3 spells CASSEVVYSGTTNTGELFF. The CDR3 DNA reads as TGTGCCAGCAGTGAAGTAGTATATAGCGGGACTACTAACACCGGGGAGCTGTTTTTT.

The chain recombines TRBV4-1 with TRBJ1-1, with no clear D. The CDR3 is 14 residues long. V was clipped by 1 base and J by 1 base, with 7 bases between them. Germline assignment: CDR1 MGHRA and CDR2 YSYEKL. The CDR3 sequence: CASSQVYSNTEAFF. The CDR3 nucleotides read TGCGCCAGCAGCCAAGTATATTCGAACACTGAAGCTTTCTTT.

The sample holds one count of this clone. Because the CDR3's place on the DNA is in doubt, the DNA is left out and the CDR3 is given as listed by TCRdb. This CDR3 reads CASSFFGTGARTNF. The chain employs TRBV5-6 and TRBJ2-7. Including both end residues, the CDR3 is 14 amino acids long. Germline CDR1 is SGHDT and CDR2 is YYEEEE.

This clone was detected once. This chain joins TRBV7-7 and TRBJ2-1; 10 nucleotides match TRBD2. The CDR3 contains 15 residues. CDR1 is SSHAT and CDR2 is FNYEAQ in the germline V gene (reference sequence). The trim removed 2 bases at V and 9 bases at J, leaving 7 bases unmatched. The CDR3 spells CASSLRLAGDIEQFF. CDR3 sequence (DNA): TGTGCCAGCAGCTTAAGGCTAGCGGGAGATATTGAGCAGTTCTTC.

The chain couples TRBV19 to TRBJ1-1, with D possibly matching TRBD1 (5 bases). The V and J ends lost 6 bases and 4 bases respectively, with 9 bases between them. Germline V gene lookup returns CDR1 LNHDA and CDR2 SQIVND (reference sequence). There are 12 residues in the CDR3. CDR3 nucleotides: TGTGCCAGTAGAGGGGAACCCACTGAAGCTTTCTTT. Its translation is CASRGEPTEAFF.

Here the CDR3 DNA reads TGTGCCAGCGGCCAGAGAAGCGGGAGGGCCAGGGATGAGCAGTTCTTC. Its protein product is CASGQRSGRARDEQFF. The chain has TRBV9 and TRBJ2-1; 10 bases are a match to TRBD2. With V trimmed by 7 bases and J by 8 bases, 15 bases remained unmatched. This CDR3 has 16 residues. Germline CDR1 and CDR2: SGDLS and YYNGEE.

The genes are TRBV4-1 and TRBJ2-7; weak D call: TRBD1 (6 bases). Trimming left V 7 bases short and J 4 bases short, with 17 bases between. Germline CDR1 MGHRA, CDR2 YSYEKL. The length of the CDR3 is 14 residues. The CDR3 sequence: CASNQEQGGYEQYF. The CDR3 bases are TGCGCCAGCAACCAGGAACAGGGTGGTTACGAGCAGTACTTC.

The chain combines TRBV6-1 with TRBJ2-3, with TRBD2 identical over 10 bases. Trimming removed 1 base from V and 4 bases from J; junction bases left unmatched: 5. This CDR3 is built from 16 residues. Germline CDR1 reads MNHNS; CDR2 reads SASEGT. The CDR3 spells CASSEVGAGGPDTQYF. DNA for the CDR3: TGTGCCAGCAGTGAAGTAGGAGCGGGGGGGCCAGATACGCAGTATTTT.

The V gene is TRBV4-1, the J gene TRBJ1-2; no firm D call. The CDR3 has 14 residues. V was trimmed by 4 bases and J by 5 bases, leaving 14 bases between them. The germline V gene encodes CDR1 MGHRA and CDR2 YSYEKL. CDR3 amino acids: CASSPSVRAYGYTF. In DNA, the CDR3 is TGCGCCAGCAGCCCCTCGGTTAGGGCTTATGGCTACACCTTC.

The V call is TRBV18, the J call TRBJ2-5; maybe TRBD2 (6 bases). CDR3 length: 13 amino acids. Germline CDR1 is KGHSH and CDR2 is LQKENI. Deletions cut 6 bases from V and 1 base from J, with 9 bases between. CDR3 nucleotides: TGTGCCAGCTCCCAGCGGGCCCAAGAGACCCAGTACTTC. This encodes CASSQRAQETQYF.

CDR3 residues: CASSLASGGQGNQPQHF. The CDR3 region has the DNA TGTGCCAGCAGCTTAGCGTCGGGTGGGCAGGGCAATCAGCCCCAGCATTTT. J is TRBJ1-5 and V is TRBV7-2; D uncertain. V shed 0 bases and J shed 2 bases, with 14 bases lying between them. This CDR3 is 17 amino acids long. The germline V gene has CDR1 SGHTA and CDR2 FQGNSA. Using reference TRBV7-2 and TRBJ1-5 for the parts outside the CDR3, the full variable domain is GAGVSQSPSNKVTEKGKDVELRCDPISGHTALYWYRQSLGQGLEFLIYFQGNSAPDKSGLPSDRFSAERTGGSVSTLTIQRTQQEDSAVYLCASSLASGGQGNQPQHFGDGTRLSIL.

The chain employs TRBV5-4 and TRBJ2-1; maybe TRBD2 (5 bases). Germline assignment: CDR1 SGHNT and CDR2 YYREEE (reference sequence). This CDR3 has 12 amino acids. The V end was cut by 6 bases, the J end by 6 bases, with 10 bases between. The CDR3 nucleotides are TGTGCCAGCACCCCGGGGTCCAATGAGCAGTTCTTC. Translation: CASTPGSNEQFF.

The genes are TRBV7-8 and TRBJ2-3; no clear D. CDR3 size: 16 residues. Trimming pared 1 base from V and 0 bases from J, leaving 11 bases between. CDR1 is SGHVS and CDR2 is FQNEAQ in the germline V gene. Written as DNA, the CDR3 is TGTGCCAGCAGCTTAGAGGTCGGGTGGAGCACAGATACGCAGTATTTT. Amino acids: CASSLEVGWSTDTQYF. Filled out from reference TRBV7-8 and TRBJ2-3, the complete variable domain reads GAGVSQSPRYKVAKRGQDVALRCDPISGHVSLFWYQQALGQGPEFLTYFQNEAQLDKSGLPSDRFFAERPEGSVSTLKIQRTQQEDSAVYLCASSLEVGWSTDTQYFGPGTRLTVL.

V usage is TRBV6-5 and J usage is TRBJ2-1; no clear D gene. The length of the CDR3 is 12 residues. Germline CDR1 and CDR2: MNHEY and SVGAGI. V lost 6 bases to trimming and J lost 7 bases, with 10 bases between them. The CDR3 protein is CASSQDENEQFF. In DNA form, the CDR3 reads TGTGCCAGCAGCCAGGATGAAAATGAGCAGTTCTTC.

This clone was detected only once. The chain is built from TRBV4-2 and TRBJ1-2, with a possible D match to TRBD1 (5 bases). Per germline, CDR1 LGHNA and CDR2 YNFKEQ. V lost 5 bases and J lost 0, with 16 bases in between. The CDR3 runs 16 residues. The CDR3 nucleotides read TGTGCCAGCAGCGCCCCGACAGCGCTTACTAACTATGGCTACACCTTC. Amino acids: CASSAPTALTNYGYTF.